The 30 T cell receptor beta chains given below trace back to one sample, sequenced in a study of cytomegalovirus exposure and HLA in healthy donors. Amplification used 60 Vbeta primers and 13 Jbeta primers. Here immunoSEQ multiplex PCR was the method, and the copy in TCRdb shows in-frame clones only, minus some. This sample carries 200,000 or so clones, 65% to 80% of them seen once, and the ten largest clones take 1.7%. The sequencing sample was made of PBMCs. The receptors originated from a man between 50 and 59 years old in good health and CMV-seronegative.

The CDR3, as DNA: TGTGCCAGCACAGGACAGGGTACGGTCAATGAGCAGTTCTTC. Translated: CASTGQGTVNEQFF. The chain employs TRBV9 and TRBJ2-1, with 8 bases aligning to TRBD1. The CDR3 has 14 residues. V trimming: 6 bases; J trimming: 6 bases; junction bases outside the gene matches: 8. Germline values: CDR1 SGDLS, CDR2 YYNGEE.

The gene calls are TRBV2 and TRBJ2-7; a weak D match, TRBD1 (5 bases). Looked up from germline, CDR1 is SNHLY and CDR2 is FYNNEI. The CDR3 is 12 amino acids. The V end was cut by 7 bases, the J end by 3 bases, with 10 bases between. The CDR3 protein is CASTPTVYEQYF. CDR3 coding DNA: TGTGCCAGCACCCCGACAGTCTACGAGCAGTACTTC. Combining the CDR3 with reference TRBV2 and TRBJ2-7 gives the whole variable domain EPEVTQTPSHQVTQMGQEVILRCVPISNHLYFYWYRQILGQKVEFLVSFYNNEISEKSEIFDDQFSVERPDGSNFTLKIRSTKLEDSAMYFCASTPTVYEQYFGPGTRLTVT.

The chain is built from TRBV7-6 and TRBJ1-3; a weak D match, TRBD1 (5 bases). Germline CDR1 SGHVS, CDR2 FNYEAQ. Trimming pared 8 bases from V and 0 bases from J, leaving 14 bases between. CDR3 size: 15 residues. For the CDR3, the DNA is TGTGCCAGCCAGGACAAATTCGCCTCTGGAAACACCATATATTTT. It encodes CASQDKFASGNTIYF.

The chain joins TRBV6-1 to TRBJ2-3, with 10 bases lining up with TRBD1. The junction had 8 bases not matched to a gene; V was cut back by 6 bases and J by 8 bases. Germline V gene sequence: CDR1 MNHNS, CDR2 SASEGT. The CDR3 totals 14 residues. The CDR3 protein is CASRAGTGELTQYF. CDR3 nucleotides: TGTGCCAGCAGAGCCGGGACAGGGGAGCTTACGCAGTATTTT.

The chain has TRBV27 and TRBJ1-3, with D tentatively TRBD1 (5 bases). Trimming stripped 5 bases from V and 3 bases from J, with 14 bases between. The CDR3 is made up of 15 amino acids. Germline V gene lookup returns CDR1 MNHEY and CDR2 SMNVEV (reference sequence). CDR3 residues: CASSLDRQSGNTIYF. CDR3 DNA: TGTGCCAGCAGTCTCGACCGACAGAGTGGAAACACCATATATTTT.

This rearrangement joins TRBV29-1 to TRBJ1-3, with D possibly matching TRBD1 (5 bases). This CDR3 is 12 amino acids long. CDR1 is SQVTM, CDR2 ANQGSEA, per germline. The V end lost 4 bases, the J end lost 2 bases, and 6 bases lay between the germline ends. In DNA, the CDR3 is TGCAGCGTTGCAGGGACTGGAAACACCATATATTTT. It translates to CSVAGTGNTIYF.

The rearrangement joins TRBV6-6 to TRBJ2-2, with D maybe TRBD2 (5 bases). V lost 6 bases and J 4 bases, leaving 12 bases between the germline ends. The germline CDR1 and CDR2 sequences are MNHNY and SVGAGI (reference sequence). The length of the CDR3 is 14 residues. CDR3 sequence reads: CASSQDSVTGELFF. The DNA for the CDR3 is TGTGCCAGCAGCCAGGACTCAGTCACCGGGGAGCTGTTTTTT.

This sequence joins TRBV27 and TRBJ2-7; 14 nucleotides line up with TRBD2. Trimming at V came to 4 bases and at J to 5 bases, leaving 7 bases not matched to a gene. Germline assignment: CDR1 MNHEY and CDR2 SMNVEV (reference sequence). The CDR3 has 16 amino acids. The CDR3 loop reads CASSSGTSGSSHEQYF. In DNA form, the CDR3 reads TGTGCCAGCAGTTCCGGGACTAGCGGGAGCTCTCACGAGCAGTACTTC.

The genes are TRBV5-1 and TRBJ2-7, with D maybe TRBD1 (6 bases). V shed 5 bases and J shed 2 bases, with 11 bases lying between them. The V gene's germline CDR1 is SGHRS and CDR2 YFSETQ. The CDR3 length is 13 residues. The CDR3 region has the DNA TGCGCCAGCAGTTCAGCAGGGGCCTACGAGCAGTACTTC. The encoded protein is CASSSAGAYEQYF.

V usage is TRBV11-2 and J usage is TRBJ2-6; D is undetermined. This CDR3 region has 15 residues. CDR1 is SGHAT and CDR2 is FQNNGV in the germline V gene. The V end was cut by 5 bases, the J end by 4 bases, with 12 bases between. CDR3 DNA sequence: TGTGCCAGCAGCCCCGACTTGGCAGGGGCCAACGTCCTGACTTTC. This gives the protein CASSPDLAGANVLTF.

This chain joins TRBV13 and TRBJ1-1; a possible D gene is TRBD1 (6 bases). The CDR3 totals 14 residues. Per germline, CDR1 PRHDT and CDR2 FYEKMQ (reference sequence). V was trimmed by 1 base and J by 2 bases, leaving 8 bases between them. The CDR3 sequence is CASSLVQGNTEAFF. DNA of the CDR3: TGTGCCAGCAGCTTAGTACAGGGAAACACTGAAGCTTTCTTT.

CDR3 loop: CASSQSGTTRRETQYF. In DNA form, the CDR3 reads TGTGCCAGCAGTCAGTCCGGGACAACAAGACGGGAGACCCAGTACTTC. The rearrangement joins TRBV28 to TRBJ2-5; D is possibly TRBD1 (6 bases). V lost 5 bases, J lost 5 bases, and 21 bases lay in between. The V gene's germline CDR1 is MDHEN and CDR2 SYDVKM. The CDR3 is made up of 16 amino acids. Complete variable domain (other parts from reference TRBV28 and TRBJ2-5): DVKVTQSSRYLVKRTGEKVFLECVQDMDHENMFWYRQDPGLGLRLIYFSYDVKMKEKGDIPEGYSVSREKKERFSLILESASTNQTSMYLCASSQSGTTRRETQYFGPGTRLLVL.

This clone was picked up a small number of times. Other DNA sequences in this sample translate to the same CDR3. The rearrangement joins TRBV4-2 to TRBJ2-6, with a tentative D call TRBD2 (5 bases). The CDR3 totals 16 residues. Germline V gives CDR1 LGHNA, CDR2 YNFKEQ. The V gene lost 0 bases and the J gene lost 2 bases, with 8 bases spanning the gap. CDR3 sequence: CASSQERGTGANVLTF. CDR3 bases: TGTGCCAGCAGCCAAGAACGAGGGACTGGGGCCAACGTCCTGACTTTC.

DNA for the CDR3: TGTGCCAGCAGTAGGACTAGCGGGGCCTACAATGAGCAGTTCTTC. Amino acids: CASSRTSGAYNEQFF. This chain connects TRBV6-4 to TRBJ2-1, with TRBD2 matching 12 bases. The germline V gene has CDR1 MRHNA and CDR2 SNTAGT. The CDR3 runs 15 residues. V was clipped by 5 bases and J by 2 bases; unmatched bases: 1.

The chain combines TRBV19 with TRBJ2-7, with TRBD1 matching 8 bases. Germline CDR1 and CDR2: LNHDA and SQIVND (reference sequence). CDR3 size: 12 residues. With V trimmed by 10 bases and J by 5 bases, 7 bases remained unmatched. The CDR3 nucleotides are TGTGCCACTCGGACAGGGAAGGACGAGCAGTACTTC. It yields the protein CATRTGKDEQYF.

The table lists this clone with a few counts. The V and J genes are TRBV7-3 and TRBJ2-3; weak D call: TRBD2 (5 bases). The CDR3 length is 17 residues. V shed 2 bases and J shed 3 bases, with 18 bases lying between them. Germline loops: CDR1 SGHTA, CDR2 FQGTGA. This CDR3 reads CASSLRGGGSGTDTQYF. CDR3 DNA sequence: TGTGCCAGCAGCTTACGTGGCGGAGGCTCGGGGACAGATACGCAGTATTTT.

The chain employs TRBV28 and TRBJ2-3, with 11 bases fitting TRBD2. Germline trimming cut 2 bases from V and 6 bases from J; bases unmatched to any gene: 13. The CDR3 extends over 18 amino acids. The germline CDR1 and CDR2 sequences are MDHEN and SYDVKM. The CDR3 coding sequence is TGTGCCAGCAGTTTACCGGGCTTAGCGGGAGGGCCCGGGGATACGCAGTATTTT. Protein sequence: CASSLPGLAGGPGDTQYF.

V gene TRBV5-1 combines with J gene TRBJ2-1; TRBD2 aligns across 13 bases. This CDR3 region has 15 residues. With 4 bases clipped from V and 7 bases from J, the junction kept 5 bases outside the gene matches. CDR1 and CDR2 from the germline V gene are SGHRS and YFSETQ. The CDR3 DNA is TGCGCCAGCAGCACGGGGACTAGCGGGATTAATGAGCAGTTCTTC. It codes for CASSTGTSGINEQFF.

A single count supports this clone. The chain joins TRBV4-1 to TRBJ2-3, with 12 bases lining up with TRBD2. Germline V gene lookup returns CDR1 MGHRA and CDR2 YSYEKL. Trimming removed 6 bases from V and 4 bases from J; junction bases left unmatched: 14. CDR3 length equals 18 residues. CDR3 in DNA: TGCGCCAGCAGTGGTAGGACTAGCGGGGCCTCGGTAGCAGATACGCAGTATTTT. Amino acids: CASSGRTSGASVADTQYF.

V and J are TRBV7-3 and TRBJ2-1, with D perhaps TRBD2 (5 bases). The CDR3 loop spans 14 amino acids. Per the germline V gene, CDR1 is SGHTA and CDR2 is FQGTGA. The V gene lost 5 bases and the J gene lost 6 bases, with 14 bases spanning the gap. The CDR3 region is CASSTQLGGNEQFF. CDR3 in DNA: TGTGCCAGCAGCACACAATTAGGAGGCAATGAGCAGTTCTTC. Using reference TRBV7-3 and TRBJ2-1 for the parts outside the CDR3, the full variable domain is GAGVSQTPSNKVTEKGKYVELRCDPISGHTALYWYRQSLGQGPEFLIYFQGTGAADDSGLPNDRFFAVRPEGSVSTLKIQRTERGDSAVYLCASSTQLGGNEQFFGPGTRLTVL.

This sequence joins TRBV27 and TRBJ2-7; 9 bases fit TRBD1. Germline loops: CDR1 MNHEY, CDR2 SMNVEV (reference sequence). The junction had 8 bases not matched to a gene; V was cut back by 2 bases and J by 6 bases. The CDR3 has 15 residues. The CDR3 region is CASSLRGQGMREQYF. CDR3 sequence (DNA): TGTGCCAGCAGTTTACGGGGACAGGGAATGCGCGAGCAGTACTTC.

The chain employs TRBV9 and TRBJ2-1; possibly TRBD1 for D (5 bases). The length of the CDR3 is 15 residues. The germline gives CDR1 SGDLS, CDR2 YYNGEE. The V end was cut by 0 bases, the J end by 0 bases, with 7 bases between. The CDR3 is CASSVGTSSYNEQFF. CDR3 DNA: TGTGCCAGCAGCGTAGGGACAAGCTCCTACAATGAGCAGTTCTTC.

The chain employs TRBV4-2 and TRBJ2-1; 9 nucleotides agree with TRBD2. CDR3 length: 16 residues. In germline, CDR1 is LGHNA, CDR2 YNFKEQ. After removal of 0 bases from V and 4 bases from J, the junction contained 4 bases not matched to a gene. CDR3 coding DNA: TGTGCCAGCAGCCAAGATCCTAGCGGGGCTTACAATGAGCAGTTCTTC. Translation gives CASSQDPSGAYNEQFF.

V and J are TRBV27 and TRBJ1-5; 8 bases align to TRBD1. Trimming cost V 2 bases and J 6 bases; bases outside gene matches: 6. Germline CDR1 and CDR2: MNHEY and SMNVEV (reference sequence). This CDR3 has 15 residues. CDR3 protein: CASSLGQGISQPQHF. The CDR3 coding sequence is TGTGCCAGCAGTTTAGGACAGGGTATTAGTCAGCCCCAGCATTTT.

For this clone: The same CDR3 is also encoded by other DNA sequences in this sample. The chain uses TRBV5-1 and TRBJ2-2; D may be TRBD2 (5 bases). Looked up from germline, CDR1 is SGHRS and CDR2 is YFSETQ. Trimming shortened V by 1 base and J by 8 bases, and 12 bases separated the two germline ends. The CDR3 is made up of 14 amino acids. The CDR3 DNA follows: TGCGCCAGCAGCTTGATGGACGGCGGGGGGGAGCTGTTTTTT. This encodes CASSLMDGGGELFF.

This chain joins TRBV6-5 and TRBJ2-1, with 7 nucleotides matching TRBD2. V gave up 0 bases and J gave up 0 bases; unmatched junction bases: 2. Germline assignment: CDR1 MNHEY and CDR2 SVGAGI. The CDR3 is 16 residues long. The CDR3 DNA reads TGTGCCAGCAGTTACTCGGGAGGGTTCTCCTACAATGAGCAGTTCTTC. Translated, it gives CASSYSGGFSYNEQFF.

V gene TRBV27 combines with J gene TRBJ2-7; a possible D gene is TRBD1 (5 bases). Per the germline V gene, CDR1 is MNHEY and CDR2 is SMNVEV (reference sequence). The CDR3 extends over 13 amino acids. Trimming took 6 bases from V and 5 from J, leaving 14 bases between them. CDR3 in amino acids: CASRSTGSHEQYF. DNA for the CDR3: TGTGCCAGCAGGTCTACAGGATCCCACGAGCAGTACTTC.

The J gene is TRBJ2-1, the V gene TRBV9; 7 nucleotides match TRBD2. The CDR3 is 16 residues long. Germline CDR1 reads SGDLS; CDR2 reads YYNGEE. The J segment lost 6 bases and the V segment lost 0 bases, leaving 9 bases of the junction unmatched. The CDR3 is CASSVEGTGGANEQFF. The CDR3 bases are TGTGCCAGCAGCGTAGAGGGTACGGGAGGAGCCAATGAGCAGTTCTTC.

This clone has just one count. This chain's CDR3 is CASSHTGGTNEKLFF. DNA of the CDR3: TGTGCCAGCAGCCATACGGGGGGAACTAATGAAAAACTGTTTTTT. The gene calls are TRBV28 and TRBJ1-4, with TRBD1 as a possible D gene (5 bases). V was pared by 6 bases and J by 1 base, with 12 bases between. Germline assignment: CDR1 MDHEN and CDR2 SYDVKM. The CDR3 is 15 amino acids.

In this sample, this clone turned up a few times. The chain carries TRBV11-2 and TRBJ2-5, with TRBD1 matching over 8 bases. Germline CDR1 SGHAT, CDR2 FQNNGV. Losses at the gene ends were 1 base for V and 2 bases for J; bases not matched to a gene: 12. This CDR3 spans 18 amino acids. The CDR3, as DNA: TGTGCCAGCAGCTTAGTGGGTGGGCAGGGGGCATTTCAAGAGACCCAGTACTTC. Amino acid sequence: CASSLVGGQGAFQETQYF. Drawing the rest from reference TRBV11-2 and TRBJ2-5, the complete variable domain is EAGVAQSPRYKIIEKRQSVAFWCNPISGHATLYWYQQILGQGPKLLIQFQNNGVVDDSQLPKDRFSAERLKGVDSTLKIQPAKLEDSAVYLCASSLVGGQGAFQETQYFGPGTRLLVL.